These T cell receptor beta chains were read from a single sample in a study of T-cell memory formation after mild COVID-19. Using its own MiXCR run on the 5' RACE reads, TCRdb lists one record per CDR3 protein. The sample gives 200,000 to 250,000 distinct CDR3 sequences, over 9.5% of which show up once; approximately 3.3% is in the top ten. Specimen: PBMCs or a T cell subset sorted from them (not recorded which). The source is a man aged 18 to 35 who had mild COVID-19 (a few samples of this study predate the infection). Cell type and time point are not known. Each CDR3 is given with its conserved first and last residue. Each record gives: D gene, J gene, V gene, CDR3 length, CDR3 protein. A D gene is named only where the DNA matches it firmly.

TRBD1 | TRBJ1-1 | TRBV5-1 | 16 | CASSFGQGPMNTEAFF
- | TRBJ2-5 | TRBV7-7 | 14 | CASSLDGTHAPQYF
- | TRBJ2-1 | TRBV12-3/TRBV12-4 | 13 | CASSPLSGDEQFF
- | TRBJ2-5 | TRBV3-1 | 15 | CASSQETVRGETQYF
- | TRBJ2-3 | TRBV3-1 | 15 | CASSQQGGGTDTQYF
- | TRBJ1-3 | TRBV5-1 | 17 | CASRPGTGTLSGNTIYF
TRBD1 | TRBJ1-5 | TRBV5-1 | 14 | CASRTDREAQPQHF
TRBD1 | TRBJ1-5 | TRBV20-1 | 18 | CSARRRTGGRFSNQPQHF
- | TRBJ1-6 | TRBV11-2 | 16 | CASSSRVGAGNSPLHF
- | TRBJ1-4 | TRBV6-2/TRBV6-3 | 16 | CASSYVDLATNEKLFF